This is a list of T cell receptor beta chains from one sample in a study of regulatory T cells in long-lasting Graves disease. TCRdb used MiXCR to reprocess the multiplex PCR reads, holding one entry per CDR3 protein. The sample consists of hundreds of thousands of distinct CDR3 sequences, around a fifth of them appearing once. Sequenced material: peripheral blood mononuclear cells (PBMCs), taken when the disease was refractory, from a patient treated with antithyroid drugs. The receptors stem from a female donor with Graves disease. The CDR3 runs from the conserved cysteine through the conserved F or W. D genes are given only for firm matches.

>TRBV20-1|TRBJ1-2|15|.
CSARGLTGRFYGYTF
>TRBV6-9|TRBJ1-5|16|.
CASSSSFAGSGQPQHF
>TRBV19|TRBJ1-3|14|TRBD1
CASSLDRGGNTIYF
>TRBV12-3/TRBV12-4|TRBJ2-5|14|.
CASSRTRFQETQYF
>TRBV12-3/TRBV12-4|TRBJ1-6|14|.
CASSLMGASSPLHF
>TRBV12-3/TRBV12-4|TRBJ1-4|15|.
CASSFWQGLNEKLFF
>TRBV10-3|TRBJ1-5|13|.
CATHMGREQPQHF
>TRBV5-1|TRBJ1-1|13|.
CASRPNLYTEAFF
>TRBV12-3/TRBV12-4|TRBJ2-5|14|.
CASSPGAFPETQYF
>TRBV7-9|TRBJ1-4|15|TRBD1
CASSFRDRGFEKLFF
>TRBV10-2|TRBJ2-5|13|.
CASRMGGKETQYF
>TRBV10-3|TRBJ1-1|13|.
CAISGGFGTEAFF
>TRBV4-1|TRBJ2-7|16|TRBD2
CASSHTSGGSSYEQYF